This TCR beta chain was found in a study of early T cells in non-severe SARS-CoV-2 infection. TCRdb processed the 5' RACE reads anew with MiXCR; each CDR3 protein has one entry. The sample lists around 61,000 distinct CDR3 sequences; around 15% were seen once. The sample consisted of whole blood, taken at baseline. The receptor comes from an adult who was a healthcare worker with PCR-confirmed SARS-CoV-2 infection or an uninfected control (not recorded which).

CDR3 loop: CAISEILSSYNEQFF. The CDR3 DNA follows: TGTGCCATCAGTGAGATACTGAGCTCCTACAATGAGCAGTTCTTC. This sequence joins TRBV10-3 and TRBJ2-1; D gene unclear. From germline, CDR1 is ENHRY and CDR2 SYGVKD. The CDR3 totals 15 residues. The ends were cut back, 2 bases at V and 0 bases at J, with 8 bases in the middle.